This TCR beta chain emerged from a study of patients and donors after allogeneic stem cell transplantation. TCRdb recomputed calls from the RT-PCR reads with MiXCR, one row per CDR3 protein. The sample lists about 960,000 distinct CDR3 sequences; roughly 18% were seen once. The CDR3 contains 14 residues. Deletions cut 5 bases from V and 4 bases from J, with 14 bases between. This clonotype was sampled from a human donor who was either an allogeneic HSCT recipient or a stem cell or donor lymphocyte infusion donor (not recorded which). It is not recorded whose cells these are; they may come from a transplant donor. The rearrangement uses TRBV12-3 or TRBV12-4 and TRBJ1-2; the D gene is possibly TRBD1 (6 bases). The sequenced sample consisted of blood, either unsorted or a sorted T cell fraction (not recorded which). As DNA, the CDR3 is TGTGCCAGCAGTCTTGGACAGAGCAGCTATGGCTACACCTTC. It yields the protein CASSLGQSSYGYTF.